These T cell receptor beta chains were read from a single sample in a study of cytomegalovirus exposure and HLA in healthy donors. The repertoire was sequenced with immunoSEQ multiplex PCR; TCRdb's copy has only in-frame clones and lacks some. Its table lists some 200,000 clones. Specimen: PBMCs. All receptors come from a woman aged 18 to 35 in good health and CMV-seropositive. The CDR3 runs from the conserved cysteine through the conserved F or W. D genes are given only for firm matches.

D gene: NA
V gene: TRBV7-8
J gene: TRBJ2-1
CDR3 protein: CASSHRGNNEQFF
CDR3 DNA: TGTGCCAGCAGCCACCGGGGAAACAATGAGCAGTTCTTC

D gene: TRBD1
V gene: TRBV13
J gene: TRBJ2-7
CDR3 protein: CASSLGVGGQGYEQYF
CDR3 DNA: TGTGCCAGCAGCTTAGGCGTGGGGGGACAGGGCTACGAGCAGTACTTC

D gene: TRBD2
V gene: TRBV5-1
J gene: TRBJ2-1
CDR3 protein: CASSASGGRDEQFF
CDR3 DNA: TGCGCCAGCAGCGCTAGCGGGGGGAGGGATGAGCAGTTCTTC

D gene: NA
V gene: TRBV7-2
J gene: TRBJ2-7
CDR3 protein: CASSFSRTFYEQYF
CDR3 DNA: TGTGCCAGCAGCTTTTCAAGGACTTTCTACGAGCAGTACTTC

D gene: NA
V gene: TRBV4-3
J gene: TRBJ1-1
CDR3 protein: CASSQAYRASTEAFF
CDR3 DNA: TGCGCCAGCAGCCAAGCGTACAGGGCTTCAACGGAAGCTTTCTTT

D gene: NA
V gene: TRBV7-6
J gene: TRBJ2-1
CDR3 protein: CASSPRAGSSYNEQFF
CDR3 DNA: TGTGCCAGCAGCCCACGGGCGGGTTCATCCTACAATGAGCAGTTCTTC

D gene: TRBD1
V gene: TRBV11-3
J gene: TRBJ2-2
CDR3 protein: CASSYSYVGQATTGELFF
CDR3 DNA: TGTGCCAGCAGCTACTCTTACGTAGGACAGGCGACCACCGGGGAGCTGTTTTTT

D gene: NA
V gene: TRBV6-5
J gene: TRBJ2-6
CDR3 protein: CASSYTTAPGANVLTF
CDR3 DNA: TGTGCCAGCAGTTACACGACAGCCCCTGGGGCCAACGTCCTGACTTTC

D gene: NA
V gene: TRBV7-2
J gene: TRBJ2-1
CDR3 protein: CASRPGGYNEQFF
CDR3 DNA: TGTGCCAGCCGCCCCGGGGGATACAATGAGCAGTTCTTC

D gene: NA
V gene: TRBV7-6
J gene: TRBJ2-2
CDR3 protein: CASSLGRRDSTGELFF
CDR3 DNA: TGTGCCAGCAGCTTAGGTCGGCGGGACAGCACCGGGGAGCTGTTTTTT

D gene: NA
V gene: TRBV19
J gene: TRBJ1-4
CDR3 protein: CASSLGARFNEKLFF
CDR3 DNA: TGTGCCAGTAGTCTTGGGGCAAGGTTTAATGAAAAACTGTTTTTT

D gene: NA
V gene: TRBV19
J gene: TRBJ2-2
CDR3 protein: CASSSGQASNTGELFF
CDR3 DNA: TGTGCCAGTAGTAGCGGGCAGGCCTCCAACACCGGGGAGCTGTTTTTT

D gene: NA
V gene: TRBV21-1
J gene: TRBJ1-1
CDR3 protein: CASSHGQGNTEAFF
CDR3 DNA: TGTGCCAGCAGCCACGGACAGGGGAACACTGAAGCTTTCTTT

D gene: NA
V gene: TRBV1
J gene: TRBJ1-2
CDR3 protein: CTSSQSGGGGYTF
CDR3 DNA: TGCACCAGCAGCCAATCAGGGGGAGGTGGCTACACCTTC

D gene: TRBD1
V gene: TRBV5-4
J gene: TRBJ2-5
CDR3 protein: CASSPTSDREETQYF
CDR3 DNA: TGTGCCAGCAGCCCGACCTCCGACAGGGAAGAGACCCAGTACTTC

D gene: TRBD1
V gene: TRBV27
J gene: TRBJ2-7
CDR3 protein: CASSDRGAYEQYF
CDR3 DNA: TGTGCCAGCAGCGACAGGGGGGCCTACGAGCAGTACTTC

D gene: TRBD1
V gene: TRBV5-6
J gene: TRBJ2-3
CDR3 protein: CASSLLTGPTDTQYF
CDR3 DNA: TGTGCCAGCAGCTTGTTGACAGGGCCCACAGATACGCAGTATTTT

D gene: TRBD1
V gene: TRBV9
J gene: TRBJ2-3
CDR3 protein: CASSGRQGARTDTQYF
CDR3 DNA: TGTGCCAGCAGCGGAAGACAGGGGGCGAGGACAGATACGCAGTATTTT

D gene: NA
V gene: TRBV2
J gene: TRBJ2-2
CDR3 protein: CASSEKRWTGELFF
CDR3 DNA: TGTGCCAGCAGCGAAAAGCGCTGGACCGGGGAGCTGTTTTTT

D gene: NA
V gene: TRBV15
J gene: TRBJ1-4
CDR3 protein: CATSRHPPRATNEKLFF
CDR3 DNA: TGTGCCACCAGCAGACACCCCCCGAGGGCCACTAATGAAAAACTGTTTTTT

D gene: NA
V gene: TRBV4-2
J gene: TRBJ2-7
CDR3 protein: CASSQGTTGLTYEQYF
CDR3 DNA: TGTGCCAGCAGCCAAGGGACGACAGGACTGACCTACGAGCAGTACTTC

D gene: NA
V gene: TRBV2
J gene: TRBJ2-2
CDR3 protein: CASRGGTSNTGELFF
CDR3 DNA: TGTGCCAGCAGGGGTGGGACATCGAACACCGGGGAGCTGTTTTTT

D gene: TRBD2
V gene: TRBV5-1
J gene: TRBJ2-7
CDR3 protein: CASSPIGRGEYEQYF
CDR3 DNA: TGCGCCAGCAGCCCGATCGGACGGGGGGAGTACGAGCAGTACTTC

D gene: TRBD1
V gene: TRBV5-1
J gene: TRBJ1-2
CDR3 protein: CASSTDRGNYGYTF
CDR3 DNA: TGCGCCAGCAGCACCGACAGGGGGAACTATGGCTACACCTTC

D gene: NA
V gene: TRBV7-6
J gene: TRBJ2-1
CDR3 protein: CASSISSRNEQFF
CDR3 DNA: TGTGCCAGCAGCATTAGTTCGAGGAATGAGCAGTTCTTC

D gene: NA
V gene: TRBV7-9
J gene: TRBJ2-1
CDR3 protein: CASSYGNEQFF
CDR3 DNA: TGTGCCAGCAGCTACGGGAATGAGCAGTTCTTC

D gene: TRBD1
V gene: TRBV14
J gene: TRBJ2-5
CDR3 protein: CASSRNRQGAAQYF
CDR3 DNA: TGTGCCAGCAGCCGAAATCGACAGGGGGCGGCCCAGTACTTC

D gene: NA
V gene: TRBV7-9
J gene: TRBJ1-1
CDR3 protein: CASSSPQTLNTEAFF
CDR3 DNA: TGTGCCAGCAGCTCACCGCAGACTTTGAACACTGAAGCTTTCTTT

D gene: TRBD1
V gene: TRBV9
J gene: TRBJ2-2
CDR3 protein: CASRPGTGGGGELFF
CDR3 DNA: TGTGCCAGCAGGCCCGGGACAGGGGGCGGCGGGGAGCTGTTTTTT

D gene: NA
V gene: TRBV6-5
J gene: TRBJ1-3
CDR3 protein: CASLSGISGNTIYF
CDR3 DNA: TGTGCCAGCCTCTCAGGCATCTCTGGAAACACCATATATTTT

D gene: TRBD1
V gene: TRBV19
J gene: TRBJ1-5
CDR3 protein: CASSPTRGQQPQHF
CDR3 DNA: TGTGCCAGTAGTCCTACTAGGGGGCAGCAGCCCCAGCATTTT

D gene: NA
V gene: TRBV11-3
J gene: TRBJ2-2
CDR3 protein: CARGWGSGELFF
CDR3 DNA: TGTGCCCGGGGTTGGGGTTCCGGGGAGCTGTTTTTT

D gene: NA
V gene: TRBV4-3
J gene: TRBJ2-1
CDR3 protein: CASSQGLPTYNEQFF
CDR3 DNA: TGCGCCAGCAGCCAAGGACTACCCACCTACAATGAGCAGTTCTTC

D gene: TRBD2
V gene: TRBV30
J gene: TRBJ2-1
CDR3 protein: CAWSLLRASGGRRYNEQFF
CDR3 DNA: TGTGCCTGGAGTCTCTTAAGGGCTAGCGGGGGGCGGCGATACAATGAGCAGTTCTTC

D gene: TRBD1
V gene: TRBV7-2
J gene: TRBJ2-7
CDR3 protein: CASSQVGTGAYEQYF
CDR3 DNA: TGTGCCAGCAGCCAAGTTGGGACAGGGGCCTACGAGCAGTACTTC

D gene: NA
V gene: TRBV21-1
J gene: TRBJ2-2
CDR3 protein: CASEESSIPNTGELFF
CDR3 DNA: TGTGCCAGCGAAGAGTCCTCCATTCCGAACACCGGGGAGCTGTTTTTT

D gene: NA
V gene: TRBV5-1
J gene: TRBJ2-3
CDR3 protein: CASSFRGAADTQYF
CDR3 DNA: TGCGCCAGCAGCTTCCGGGGGGCTGCAGATACGCAGTATTTT

D gene: TRBD1
V gene: TRBV30
J gene: TRBJ2-7
CDR3 protein: CAWKGAGGREQYF
CDR3 DNA: TGTGCCTGGAAGGGAGCAGGGGGACGCGAGCAGTACTTC

D gene: TRBD1
V gene: TRBV14
J gene: TRBJ2-3
CDR3 protein: CASSHRGTDTQYF
CDR3 DNA: TGTGCCAGCAGCCACAGGGGGACAGATACGCAGTATTTT

D gene: NA
V gene: TRBV14
J gene: TRBJ2-3
CDR3 protein: CASSQRAGQGTDTQYF
CDR3 DNA: TGTGCCAGCAGCCAAAGAGCGGGACAGGGCACAGATACGCAGTATTTT

D gene: NA
V gene: TRBV21-1
J gene: TRBJ2-7
CDR3 protein: CASSNGTSGGRRQYF
CDR3 DNA: TGTGCCAGCAGCAACGGGACTAGCGGGGGTAGAAGGCAGTACTTC

D gene: NA
V gene: TRBV11-2
J gene: TRBJ2-7
CDR3 protein: CASSPRTGTYEQYF
CDR3 DNA: TGTGCCAGCAGCCCACGGACGGGAACCTACGAGCAGTACTTC

D gene: TRBD1
V gene: TRBV7-9
J gene: TRBJ1-1
CDR3 protein: CASSRTGSSTEAFF
CDR3 DNA: TGTGCCAGCAGCCGGACAGGGAGTTCCACTGAAGCTTTCTTT

D gene: TRBD2
V gene: TRBV5-1
J gene: TRBJ2-7
CDR3 protein: CASSFGEGTSYEQYF
CDR3 DNA: TGCGCCAGCAGCTTTGGGGAGGGGACCTCCTACGAGCAGTACTTC

D gene: TRBD1
V gene: TRBV6-5
J gene: TRBJ2-7
CDR3 protein: CASSYGDSSYEQYF
CDR3 DNA: TGTGCCAGCAGTTACGGGGACAGCTCCTACGAGCAGTACTTC

D gene: NA
V gene: TRBV6-1
J gene: TRBJ1-5
CDR3 protein: CASSKGRRVDQPQHF
CDR3 DNA: TGTGCCAGCAGTAAAGGTAGGCGGGTCGATCAGCCCCAGCATTTT

D gene: TRBD1
V gene: TRBV5-6
J gene: TRBJ2-3
CDR3 protein: CASSFSDRRLTDTQYF
CDR3 DNA: TGTGCCAGCAGCTTTTCGGACAGGCGTTTAACAGATACGCAGTATTTT

D gene: NA
V gene: TRBV2
J gene: TRBJ1-2
CDR3 protein: CASREDEYYGYTF
CDR3 DNA: TGTGCCAGCAGGGAAGACGAGTACTATGGCTACACCTTC

D gene: NA
V gene: TRBV6-4
J gene: TRBJ2-4
CDR3 protein: CASSPSGELGNIQYF
CDR3 DNA: TGTGCCAGCAGTCCCTCAGGGGAGCTTGGAAACATTCAGTACTTC

D gene: NA
V gene: TRBV5-4
J gene: TRBJ1-1
CDR3 protein: CASSLGSQGRVAFF
CDR3 DNA: TGTGCCAGCAGCTTGGGTTCGCAGGGGCGCGTGGCTTTCTTT